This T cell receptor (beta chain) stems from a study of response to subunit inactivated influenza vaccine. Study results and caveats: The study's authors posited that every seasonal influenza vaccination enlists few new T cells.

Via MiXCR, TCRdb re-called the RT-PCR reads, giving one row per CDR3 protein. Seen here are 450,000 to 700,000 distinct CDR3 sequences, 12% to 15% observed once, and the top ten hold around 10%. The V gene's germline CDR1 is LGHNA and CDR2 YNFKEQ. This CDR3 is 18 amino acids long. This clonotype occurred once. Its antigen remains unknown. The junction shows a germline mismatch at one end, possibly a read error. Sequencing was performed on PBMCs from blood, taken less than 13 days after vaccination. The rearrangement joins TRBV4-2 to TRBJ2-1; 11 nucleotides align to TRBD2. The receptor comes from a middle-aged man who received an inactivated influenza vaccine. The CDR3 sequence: CASSQSGIAGGPYNEQFF. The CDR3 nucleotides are TGTGCCAGCAGCCAATCGGGAATAGCGGGAGGGCCTTACAATGAGCAGTTCTTT.